This is a list of T cell receptor beta chains from one sample in a study of memory CD4+ T cells and cytomegalovirus serostatus. Repertoires were generated with immunoSEQ multiplex PCR, while TCRdb's copy carries only in-frame clones and drops some. The sample includes about 92,000 clones, approximately 80% of them seen just once. The sequencing input was memory CD4+ T cells from blood. Receptors were obtained from an adult in good health and CMV-seropositive. The CDR3 runs from the conserved cysteine through the conserved F or W. The D gene is left open where the match is weak. Rows give clone size only sometimes, using once, few, many, or a class for an expanded clone.

TRBJ1-5 - TRBV7-3 - CASSSRGGAGQPQHF TGTGCCAGCAGCTCAAGGGGGGGGGCCGGTCAGCCCCAGCATTTT
TRBJ1-2 - TRBV4-1 - CASSLDRGPSNYGYTF TGCGCCAGCAGCCTCGATCGAGGGCCGTCTAACTATGGCTACACCTTC
TRBJ2-3 - TRBV5-1 - CASSFGGVGTDTQYF TGCGCCAGCAGCTTCGGGGGAGTGGGGACAGATACGCAGTATTTT
TRBJ1-1 once TRBV4-1 - CATKNRALNTEAFF TGCGCCACCAAAAACCGGGCCTTGAACACTGAAGCTTTCTTT
TRBJ1-4 - TRBV5-1 - CASRLRIGNEKLFF TGCGCCAGCAGACTCCGGATAGGTAATGAAAAACTGTTTTTT
TRBJ2-3 - TRBV28 TRBD2 CASSSPAGTTDTQYF TGTGCCAGCAGTTCGCCAGCGGGGACCACAGATACGCAGTATTTT
TRBJ1-1 - TRBV6-1 TRBD1 CASRDRQGKNTEAFF TGTGCCAGCAGGGATAGACAGGGAAAAAACACTGAAGCTTTCTTT
TRBJ2-1 - TRBV5-4 TRBD2 CASSLSGGSRSYNEQFF TGTGCCAGCAGCTTGTCTGGCGGGAGTAGGTCCTACAATGAGCAGTTCTTC
TRBJ1-1 few TRBV9 - CASSRDPLNTEAFF TGTGCCAGCAGCCGGGACCCCCTTAACACTGAAGCTTTCTTT
TRBJ2-1 - TRBV11-2 - CASSLGPQGLGSNEQFF TGTGCCAGCAGCTTAGGCCCACAGGGCCTTGGCTCGAATGAGCAGTTCTTC
TRBJ1-1 few TRBV29-1 - CSVAGHGGTEAFF TGCAGCGTTGCAGGGCATGGGGGCACTGAAGCTTTCTTT
TRBJ2-6 once TRBV4-1 - CASSQPHVARGASGANVLTF TGCGCCAGCAGCCAGCCTCATGTCGCCAGGGGGGCCTCTGGGGCCAACGTCCTGACTTTC
TRBJ2-6 - TRBV14 - CASSQGLGNGANVLTF TGTGCCAGCAGCCAAGGTCTGGGGAACGGGGCCAACGTCCTGACTTTC
TRBJ2-7 few TRBV10-3 TRBD1 CAIRTGGSDREQYF TGTGCCATCCGTACAGGGGGCTCGGATCGCGAGCAGTACTTC
TRBJ2-3 - TRBV5-1 - CASTSGDTQYF TGCGCCAGCACATCAGGGGATACGCAGTATTTT
TRBJ1-2 few TRBV6-5 - CASSDDTYYGYTF TGTGCCAGCAGTGATGACACCTACTATGGCTACACCTTC
TRBJ1-5 - TRBV5-6 - CASSKGINQPQHF TGTGCCAGCAGCAAAGGAATCAATCAGCCCCAGCATTTT
TRBJ2-5 - TRBV4-3 - CASSQVGQTKETQYF TGCGCCAGCAGCCAAGTTGGCCAGACCAAAGAGACCCAGTACTTC
TRBJ2-6 - TRBV5-8 - CASNPGTSPSAVNVLTF TGTGCCAGCAACCCCGGGACATCCCCTTCTGCGGTCAACGTCCTGACTTTC
TRBJ1-5 - TRBV19 TRBD1 CASSGTGGLLQHF TGTGCCAGTAGCGGGACAGGGGGGTTACTTCAACATTTT
TRBJ2-1 - TRBV5-5 TRBD1 CASSSRQGSSNEQFF TGTGCCAGCAGCTCCCGACAGGGGAGTAGCAATGAGCAGTTCTTC
TRBJ2-5 - TRBV9 TRBD2 CASSSRGTRGETQYF TGTGCCAGCAGCTCTCGCGGGACTAGGGGGGAGACCCAGTACTTC
TRBJ1-2 - TRBV6-1 - CAIGRTEAPNYGYTF TGTGCCATCGGGAGGACAGAAGCACCTAACTATGGCTACACCTTC
TRBJ2-3 once TRBV18 - CASSPNSYTDTQYF TGTGCCAGCTCACCAAACAGCTACACAGATACGCAGTATTTT
TRBJ2-1 - TRBV5-1 - CASSLTGGDNEQFF TGCGCCAGCAGCTTGACCGGGGGTGACAATGAGCAGTTCTTC
TRBJ2-2 - TRBV7-2 - CASSLMGTNTGELFF TGTGCCAGCAGCTTAATGGGAACGAACACCGGGGAGCTGTTTTTT
TRBJ1-2 few TRBV30 - CAWSPPGRDGGYTF TGTGCCTGGAGTCCCCCAGGTCGGGATGGAGGCTACACCTTC
TRBJ2-5 - TRBV9 TRBD1 CASSPPTGGTETQYF TGTGCCAGCAGCCCCCCGACAGGGGGCACGGAGACCCAGTACTTC
TRBJ2-3 - TRBV10-1 - CASSEYGVGTDTQYF TGCGCCAGCAGTGAGTACGGAGTAGGCACAGATACGCAGTATTTT
TRBJ1-2 - TRBV11-2 - CASSPMLQGGYTF TGTGCCAGCAGTCCAATGTTACAAGGCGGCTACACCTTC
TRBJ2-7 - TRBV7-2 - CASSFRGRQGYEQYF TGTGCCAGCAGCTTTAGGGGCAGGCAAGGCTACGAGCAGTACTTC
TRBJ1-4 - TRBV2 TRBD1 CASRKQGAALEKLFF TGTGCCAGCAGGAAACAGGGGGCTGCGTTGGAAAAACTGTTTTTT
TRBJ1-3 - TRBV5-6 TRBD1 CASSSDRDHGNTIYF TGTGCCAGCAGCTCGGACAGGGATCATGGAAACACCATATATTTT
TRBJ2-7 - TRBV7-9 - CASSLDPTGPYEQYF TGTGCCAGCAGCTTAGACCCAACAGGCCCCTACGAGCAGTACTTC
TRBJ2-7 once TRBV19 TRBD2 CATSKRETDEQYF TGTGCCACCTCCAAGCGGGAGACGGACGAGCAGTACTTC
TRBJ2-5 - TRBV18 - CASSPGQQETQYF TGTGCCAGCTCACCCGGACAACAAGAGACCCAGTACTTC
TRBJ1-5 - TRBV28 - CASSLQLPNQPQHF TGTGCCAGCAGTCTCCAGCTTCCCAATCAGCCCCAGCATTTT
TRBJ1-5 - TRBV19 TRBD1 CASSIARGTASLGTQHF TGTGCCAGTAGTATAGCGAGGGGGACAGCCTCGCTCGGGACCCAGCATTTT
TRBJ1-2 - TRBV6-5 TRBD1 CASSYSQGATGYTF TGTGCCAGCAGTTACTCACAGGGGGCTACTGGCTACACCTTC
TRBJ1-5 - TRBV28 - CASSTHSRRFNQPQHF TGTGCCAGCAGTACTCACAGCCGTAGGTTCAATCAGCCCCAGCATTTT
TRBJ2-2 - TRBV4-1 - CASSRSGAGELFF TGCGCCAGCAGCCGATCTGGGGCCGGGGAGCTGTTTTTT
TRBJ2-1 - TRBV19 TRBD1 CASSPTDRGRRSGEQFF TGTGCCAGTAGTCCGACGGACAGGGGGCGTCGGTCGGGTGAGCAGTTCTTC
TRBJ2-2 - TRBV18 TRBD2 CASSPSLREINTGELFF TGTGCCAGCTCACCATCCTTGCGGGAGATAAACACCGGGGAGCTGTTTTTT
TRBJ2-5 - TRBV30 - CAWSPGQRYQETQYF TGTGCCTGGAGTCCCGGACAGCGGTACCAAGAGACCCAGTACTTC
TRBJ2-3 - TRBV7-2 - CASSLAGVPDTQYF TGTGCCAGCAGCTTAGCGGGAGTCCCAGATACGCAGTATTTT
TRBJ2-6 - TRBV5-6 - CASSSTPTAHRSGANVLTF TGTGCCAGCAGCTCGACCCCGACAGCCCATCGCTCTGGGGCCAACGTCCTGACTTTC
TRBJ2-5 few TRBV5-6 - CASSLYFGTQYF TGTGCCAGCAGCTTGTATTTCGGGACCCAGTACTTC
TRBJ2-2 - TRBV27 TRBD1 CASSFTGQAGGELFF TGTGCCAGCAGTTTCACGGGACAGGCGGGCGGGGAGCTGTTTTTT
TRBJ2-7 - TRBV10-3 TRBD1 CAIRGDRGDYEQYF TGTGCCATCAGGGGGGACAGGGGGGACTACGAGCAGTACTTC
TRBJ1-4 - TRBV5-1 - CASSLLGGPEKLFF TGCGCCAGCAGCTTGTTGGGGGGCCCGGAAAAACTGTTTTTT